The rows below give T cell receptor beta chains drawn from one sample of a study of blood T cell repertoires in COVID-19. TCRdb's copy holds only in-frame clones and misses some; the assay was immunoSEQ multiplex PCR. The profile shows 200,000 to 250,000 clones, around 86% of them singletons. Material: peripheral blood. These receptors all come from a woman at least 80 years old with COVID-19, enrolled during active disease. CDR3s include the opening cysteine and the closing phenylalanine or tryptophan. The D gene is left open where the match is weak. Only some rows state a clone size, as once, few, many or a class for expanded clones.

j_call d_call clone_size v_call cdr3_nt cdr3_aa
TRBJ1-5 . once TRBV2 TGTGCCAGCAGTTATGACTATTACAATCAGCCCCAGCATTTT CASSYDYYNQPQHF
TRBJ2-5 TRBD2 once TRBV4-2 TGTGCCAGCAGCCAGGAAGCGGGGGGGCGGAGGGAGACCCAGTACTTC CASSQEAGGRRETQYF
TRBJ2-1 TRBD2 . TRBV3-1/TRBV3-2 TGTGCCAGCAGCTTGCTTACCGGGACTAGACCGTTCTTC CASSLLTGTRPFF
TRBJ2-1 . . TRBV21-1 TGTGCCAGCAGCCCCCTAGTGCAGTTCTTC CASSPLVQFF
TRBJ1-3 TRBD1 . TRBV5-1 TGCGCCAGCAGCCCCGGGACAGGGGCTGGAAACACCATATATTTT CASSPGTGAGNTIYF
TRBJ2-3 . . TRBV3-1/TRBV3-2 TGTGCCAGCAGCCCGGACGGGGATTTCACAGATACGCAGTATTTT CASSPDGDFTDTQYF
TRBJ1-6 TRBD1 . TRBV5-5 TGTGCCAGCAGACGGGAGACAGGGGGAGTCTCACCCCTCCACTTT CASRRETGGVSPLHF
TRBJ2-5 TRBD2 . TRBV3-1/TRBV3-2 TGTGCCAGCAGTACTACCGGGACTAGCGGGAGTAGGGAGACCCAGTACTTC CASSTTGTSGSRETQYF
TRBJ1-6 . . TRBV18 TGTGCCAGCTCACCCGCCTCGGTTAGAGGGAACTCACCCCTCCACTTT CASSPASVRGNSPLHF
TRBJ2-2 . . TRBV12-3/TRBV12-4 TGTGCCAGCAGGCCCGGACATGGCGGGGAGCTGTTTTTT CASRPGHGGELFF
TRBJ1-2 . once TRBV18 TGTGCCAGCTCACTGCTCGGACAACAGTCCGATGGGTCTGGGGGCTACACCTTC CASSLLGQQSDGSGGYTF
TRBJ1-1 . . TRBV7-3 TGTGCCAGCAGCTTCGCAGGGCGGAACACTGAAGCTTTCTTT CASSFAGRNTEAFF
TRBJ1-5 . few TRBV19 TGTGCCAGTAGTATCGGGGCCGGGGGGACGGGCAATCAGCCCCAGCATTTT CASSIGAGGTGNQPQHF
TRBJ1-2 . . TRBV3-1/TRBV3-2 TGTGCCAGCAGCCAAGATCTTCGGGGGAGGGCTAACTATGGCTACACCTTC CASSQDLRGRANYGYTF
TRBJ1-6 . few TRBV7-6 TGTGCCAGCAGCTTAGTTGGCGGGAGCTCCTATAATTCACCCCTCCACTTT CASSLVGGSSYNSPLHF
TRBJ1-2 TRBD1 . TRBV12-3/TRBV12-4 TGTGCCAGCTCGACAGGGACCCCTGGCTACACCTTC CASSTGTPGYTF
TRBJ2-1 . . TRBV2 TGTGCCAGCAGTGTTACTACAAGCTCCTACAATGAGCAGTTCTTC CASSVTTSSYNEQFF
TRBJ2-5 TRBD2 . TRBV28 TGTGCCAGCAGTTTTTCCTCTAAGGGATCCGGGGGGGAGACCCAGTACTTC CASSFSSKGSGGETQYF
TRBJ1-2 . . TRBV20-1 TGCAGTGCCACCGGGAGCGGTGGCTACACCTTC CSATGSGGYTF
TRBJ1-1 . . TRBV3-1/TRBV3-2 TGTGCCAGCAGCCAGAGGGGGTCGAACACTGAAGCTTTCTTT CASSQRGSNTEAFF
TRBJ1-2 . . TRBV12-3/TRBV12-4 TGTGCCAGCAGTTTCGGGGGTTCGGTTGGCTACACCTTC CASSFGGSVGYTF
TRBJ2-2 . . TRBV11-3 TGTGCCAGCAGCGCAGGGGTCGGGGAGCTGTTTTTT CASSAGVGELFF
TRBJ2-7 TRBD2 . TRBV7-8 TGTGCCAGCAGCTTGAGCGGGAAGACCTCCTACGAGCAGTACTTC CASSLSGKTSYEQYF
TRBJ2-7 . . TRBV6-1 TGTGCCAGCAGTGATCGCAGCAACCGGCGGCTGAGGTACTACGAGCAGTACTTC CASSDRSNRRLRYYEQYF
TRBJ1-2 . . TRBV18 TGTGCCAGCTCACCGAGGGAGGACTATGGCTACACCTTC CASSPREDYGYTF
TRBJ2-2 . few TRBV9 TGTGCCAGCAGCGTAGGGGACTTGAACACCGGGGAGCTGTTTTTT CASSVGDLNTGELFF
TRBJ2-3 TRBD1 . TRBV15 TGTGCCACCAGCAGGGAGACAGGGAATACGCAGTATTTT CATSRETGNTQYF
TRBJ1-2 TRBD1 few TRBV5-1 TGCGCCAGCAGCTTCTACAGGGGACAGGGCTACACCTTC CASSFYRGQGYTF
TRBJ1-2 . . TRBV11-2 TGTGCCAGCAGCTTGGCGGGGGCGCCTGGCTACACCTTC CASSLAGAPGYTF
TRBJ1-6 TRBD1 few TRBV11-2 TGTGCCAGCAGCCCTCAGGGGGCGGTCGGTTCACCCCTCCACTTT CASSPQGAVGSPLHF
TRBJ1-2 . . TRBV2 TGTGCCAGCAGCCCCACCCAGTCTAGCGGCTACACCTTC CASSPTQSSGYTF
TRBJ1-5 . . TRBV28 TGTGCCAGCAGCCGGGGTAGCAATCAGCCCCAGCATTTT CASSRGSNQPQHF
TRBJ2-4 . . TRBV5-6 TGTGCCAGCAGCCATTCGGGAGCCAAAAACATTCAGTACTTC CASSHSGAKNIQYF
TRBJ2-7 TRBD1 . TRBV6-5 TGTGCCAGCAGTTACGGGGGACAGGGAAACGAGCAGTACTTC CASSYGGQGNEQYF
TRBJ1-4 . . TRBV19 TGTGCCAGTAGGAACATGGGGCAAGATGAAAAACTGTTTTTT CASRNMGQDEKLFF
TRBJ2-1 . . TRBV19 TGTGCCAGTACGTCAGGGTTCCCCATAGCTGAGCAGTTCTTC CASTSGFPIAEQFF
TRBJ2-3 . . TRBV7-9 TGTGCCAGCAGCCGTTCTATTGCTCCCACGAGGACAGATACGCAGTATTTT CASSRSIAPTRTDTQYF
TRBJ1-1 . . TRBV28 TGTGCCAGCAGTTCCCCTGGGAGCGCGGACACTGAAGCTTTCTTT CASSSPGSADTEAFF
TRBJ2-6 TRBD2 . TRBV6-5 TGTGCCAGCCGGGAGGCTGGGGCCAACGTCCTGACTTTC CASREAGANVLTF
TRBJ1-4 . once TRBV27 TGTGCCAGCAGGCCCAACAGGGTTGGCGAAAAACTGTTTTTT CASRPNRVGEKLFF